This T cell receptor (beta chain) originates from a study of T cells after yellow fever vaccination. Study summary: The SMART-Seq v4 Ultra Low Input method served to prepare the low-cell-number fractions. Study observations and caveats: It was a small share of clonotypes that appeared in both CD4 and CD8 compartments. Abundant contaminating clonotypes from the bulk population could appear in FACS-sorted repertoires.

The CDR3 has 15 amino acids. V dropped 3 bases and J dropped 0; count of bases not matched to a gene: 3. Each CDR3 protein is one row after TCRdb ran MiXCR on the 5' RACE reads. The table has 250,000 or so distinct CDR3 sequences, 6.9% seen once. Worth noting for this clonotype: Its specificity is not known.

This chain links TRBV12-3 or TRBV12-4 with TRBJ2-5; TRBD2 matches at 8 bases. The sample was CD4+ T cells sorted from PBMCs, taken 15 days after the yellow fever booster vaccination. This TCR was sampled from a man aged 30 to 45 who received the YFV17D yellow fever vaccine. CDR3 bases: TGTGCCAGCAGTTTGAGCGGGAGACACCAAGAGACCCAGTACTTC. Its protein is CASSLSGRHQETQYF.